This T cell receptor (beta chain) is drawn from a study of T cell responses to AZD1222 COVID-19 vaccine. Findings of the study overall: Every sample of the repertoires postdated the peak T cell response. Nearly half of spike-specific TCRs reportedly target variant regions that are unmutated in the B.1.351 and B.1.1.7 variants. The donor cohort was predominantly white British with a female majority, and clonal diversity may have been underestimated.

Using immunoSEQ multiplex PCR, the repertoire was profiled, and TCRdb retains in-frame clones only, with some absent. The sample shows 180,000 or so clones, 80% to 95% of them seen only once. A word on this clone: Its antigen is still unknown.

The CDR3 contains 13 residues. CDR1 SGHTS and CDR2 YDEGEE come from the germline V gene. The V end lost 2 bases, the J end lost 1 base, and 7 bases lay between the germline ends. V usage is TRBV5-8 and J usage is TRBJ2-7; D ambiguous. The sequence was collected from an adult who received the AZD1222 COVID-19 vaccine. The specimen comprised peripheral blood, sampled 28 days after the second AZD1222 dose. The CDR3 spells CASSFGRSYEQYF. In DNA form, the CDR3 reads TGTGCCAGCAGCTTTGGCAGGTCCTACGAGCAGTACTTC.